This T cell receptor (beta chain) emerged from a study of T cells in Graves' hyperthyroidism and ophthalmopathy. Study conclusions and caveats: Appearing also in blood were most of the thyroid clonotypes expanded above 0.001. Ophthalmopathy onset followed model prediction by a median about 6.5 months.

Amplification targeted TCR beta CDR3 regions from RNA transcripts. The study used the HTBI primer set for a first-round RT-PCR of the TCR CDR3. One entry per CDR3 protein, called by TCRdb with MiXCR from the multiplex PCR reads. The repertoire has 660,000 or so distinct CDR3 sequences, nearly 45% of them found once; the top ten carry approximately 6.8%. Lactation, pregnancy, other autoimmune disease or uncontrolled infection excluded patients. Orbital computed tomography and thyroid ultrasound, together with serum TRAb and thyroxine and clinical symptoms, were used for diagnoses. Germline CDR1 and CDR2: DFQATT and SNEGSKA (reference sequence). The CDR3 consists of 12 residues. Trimming took off 5 bases at V and 2 bases at J, with 9 bases between the two ends. This clonotype was observed a few times. Antigen: not known.

This clonotype was sampled from an adult man with Graves' disease, either hyperthyroidism or ophthalmopathy (not recorded which). The material sequenced was peripheral blood or thyroid tissue (not recorded which). The V and J genes are TRBV20-1 and TRBJ1-1; D unclear. The CDR3 bases are TGCAGTGCTCCTTCCCAAAACACTGAAGCTTTCTTT. It encodes CSAPSQNTEAFF.